The 24 T cell receptor beta chains listed next were all sequenced from one sample in a study of T cells after yellow fever vaccination. TCRdb ran MiXCR on the 5' RACE reads and lists one entry per CDR3 protein. The repertoire holds 450,000 to 550,000 distinct CDR3 sequences, with about a fifth as singletons. Material: PBMCs, obtained roughly 20 days after the first yellow fever vaccination. These receptors were taken from a man younger than 35 who received the YFV17D yellow fever vaccine.

The table lists this clonotype with many counts. The V and J genes are TRBV30 and TRBJ2-7; 8 bases align to TRBD1. CDR1 is GTSNPN, CDR2 SVGIG, per germline (reference sequence). V lost 5 bases, J lost 3 bases, and 0 bases stayed unmatched. There are 11 residues in the CDR3. CDR3 loop: CAWGTGYEQYF. The CDR3 coding sequence is TGTGCCTGGGGGACAGGCTACGAGCAGTACTTC.

The rearrangement joins TRBV6-1 to TRBJ2-1, with 11 bases matching TRBD2. CDR3 length: 17 amino acids. Germline loops: CDR1 MNHNS, CDR2 SASEGT. V dropped 6 bases and J dropped 4; count of bases not matched to a gene: 11. CDR3 in amino acids: CASSHGETSGAYNEQFF. CDR3 bases: TGTGCCAGCAGCCACGGGGAGACTAGCGGGGCGTACAATGAGCAGTTCTTC.

V usage is TRBV4-3 and J usage is TRBJ1-2; 10 bases map to TRBD1. V lost 4 bases to trimming and J lost 3 bases; unmatched junction nucleotides: 5. CDR3 length equals 15 residues. Germline CDR1 is LGHNA and CDR2 is YSLEER. The CDR3 region has the DNA TGCGCCAGCAGCCGCGGACAGGGGGGTGACTATGGCTACACCTTC. This gives the protein CASSRGQGGDYGYTF.

V gene TRBV6-1 combines with J gene TRBJ2-1; 10 positions match TRBD2. This CDR3 has 15 residues. V shed 6 bases, J shed 2 bases, and the junction held 4 bases outside the gene matches. Germline V gene sequence: CDR1 MNHNS, CDR2 SASEGT. The CDR3, as DNA: TGTGCCAGCAGGGAGAGCGGGGGGGCCTACAATGAGCAGTTCTTC. It codes for CASRESGGAYNEQFF.

This clonotype was observed a few times. The CDR3 bases are TGCGCCAGCAGCTTGGAATACCACGAGCAGTACTTC. As protein: CASSLEYHEQYF. V usage is TRBV5-1 and J usage is TRBJ2-7; no firm D call. CDR1 is SGHRS and CDR2 is YFSETQ in the germline V gene. This CDR3 comprises 12 residues. The ends were cut back, 0 bases at V and 5 bases at J, with 6 bases in the middle.

CDR3 amino acids: CASSFDQVRNEQFF. The CDR3 DNA is TGTGCCAGCAGCTTTGATCAGGTCAGGAATGAGCAGTTCTTC. The gene calls are TRBV7-3 and TRBJ2-1; no definite D call. Looked up from germline, CDR1 is SGHTA and CDR2 is FQGTGA. This CDR3 is 14 amino acids long. Trimming shortened V by 3 bases and J by 7 bases, and 13 bases separated the two germline ends.

The rearrangement links TRBV5-4 to TRBJ2-7; 10 nucleotides line up with TRBD2. CDR1 is SGHNT and CDR2 is YYREEE in the germline V gene (reference sequence). The junction had 7 bases not matched to a gene; V was cut back by 4 bases and J by 3 bases. The CDR3 runs to 15 residues. The CDR3 coding sequence is TGTGCCAGCAGCGGAGGACTAGCGGACCACTACGAGCAGTACTTC. Translated, it gives CASSGGLADHYEQYF.

The chain combines TRBV7-7 with TRBJ2-5; D possibly corresponds to TRBD2 (5 bases). The CDR3 has 15 residues. The germline V gene encodes CDR1 SSHAT and CDR2 FNYEAQ (reference sequence). The V end was cut by 3 bases, the J end by 5 bases, with 16 bases between. CDR3 in DNA: TGTGCCAGCAGCTTGGGCGGGCTAACCGGGGAGACCCAGTACTTC. Translation gives CASSLGGLTGETQYF.

This clonotype was seen a few times. The rearrangement joins TRBV20-1 to TRBJ2-7; D is uncertain. The germline CDR1 and CDR2 sequences are DFQATT and SNEGSKA (reference sequence). V gave up 0 bases and J gave up 5 bases, with 5 bases separating them. The CDR3 covers 11 residues. DNA of the CDR3: TGCAGTGCTAGAGAGGGGAACGAGCAGTACTTC. Protein sequence: CSAREGNEQYF.

This clonotype was detected only a few times. V and J are TRBV9 and TRBJ2-5, with D possibly matching TRBD2 (6 bases). Germline CDR1 is SGDLS and CDR2 is YYNGEE. Trimming shortened V by 0 bases and J by 5 bases, and 11 bases separated the two germline ends. This CDR3 comprises 14 residues. CDR3 amino acids: CASSVGRGAETQYF. DNA for the CDR3: TGTGCCAGCAGCGTAGGGCGGGGAGCGGAGACCCAGTACTTC. Supplemented by reference TRBV9 and TRBJ2-5, the full variable domain reads DSGVTQTPKHLITATGQRVTLRCSPRSGDLSVYWYQQSLDQGLQFLIQYYNGEERAKGNILERFSAQQFPDLHSELNLSSLELGDSALYFCASSVGRGAETQYFGPGTRLLVL.

The chain couples TRBV7-9 to TRBJ2-3; maybe TRBD2 (6 bases). Trimming removed 4 bases from V and 1 base from J, with 12 bases in between. The germline V gene has CDR1 SEHNR and CDR2 FQNEAQ (reference sequence). The CDR3 runs 15 residues. The CDR3 DNA sequence: TGTGCCAGCAGCTCAAGGAGGGGAGGCACAGATACGCAGTATTTT. It is translated as CASSSRRGGTDTQYF.

This chain uses TRBV10-3 with TRBJ2-5, with 7 positions matching TRBD2. Germline V gene sequence: CDR1 ENHRY, CDR2 SYGVKD. The CDR3 totals 16 residues. Germline trimming cut 4 bases from V and 2 bases from J; bases unmatched to any gene: 10. For the CDR3, the DNA is TGTGCCATCAGTGGTACCACGGGGGGACGACAAGAGACCCAGTACTTC. Protein: CAISGTTGGRQETQYF.

This sequence joins TRBV3-1 and TRBJ2-1; TRBD2 agrees at 8 bases. This CDR3 comprises 20 residues. Germline V CDR1 and CDR2: LGHDT, YNNKEL (reference sequence). The V gene end was trimmed by 0 bases and the J gene end by 7 bases; junction bases not matched to a gene: 20. This CDR3 is CASSQDAGPLWRGASNEQFF. CDR3 DNA sequence: TGTGCCAGCAGCCAAGATGCGGGACCGTTGTGGCGGGGGGCTAGTAATGAGCAGTTCTTC.

The rearrangement uses TRBV7-2 and TRBJ2-5; D not resolved. Trimming stripped 5 bases from V and 5 bases from J, with 9 bases between. CDR1 is SGHTA and CDR2 is FQGNSA in the germline V gene. The CDR3 length is 12 residues. Here the CDR3 DNA reads TGTGCCAGCAGCCCCTTTCAGGAGACCCAGTACTTC. It is translated as CASSPFQETQYF.

This clonotype was found a few times. The chain is built from TRBV5-1 and TRBJ2-2; either TRBD1 or TRBD2 may fit D (5 bases each). Germline V gene lookup returns CDR1 SGHRS and CDR2 YFSETQ. The V gene lost 2 bases and the J gene lost 4 bases, with 12 bases spanning the gap. This CDR3 region has 15 residues. The CDR3, as DNA: TGCGCCAGCAGCTTCGGGACCCAGAGCACCGGGGAGCTGTTTTTT. This codes for CASSFGTQSTGELFF.

The chain has TRBV2 and TRBJ1-2; D possibly corresponds to TRBD1 (5 bases). The germline V and J ends were trimmed by 8 bases and 5 bases, with 18 bases remaining between them. CDR3 length: 14 residues. Germline V gene sequence: CDR1 SNHLY, CDR2 FYNNEI. The CDR3 nucleotides read TGTGCCAGCTGGGGGGAACAAGGCCTTTATGGCTACACCTTC. This sequence encodes CASWGEQGLYGYTF.

This chain joins TRBV18 and TRBJ2-7, with D perhaps TRBD2 (5 bases). The V and J ends lost 2 bases and 7 bases respectively, with 21 bases between them. Germline CDR1 reads KGHSH; CDR2 reads LQKENI. CDR3 length: 16 residues. The CDR3 DNA reads as TGTGCCAGCTCACCAATGAGCGGAACACAGACTCGGGAGCAGTACTTC. Protein product: CASSPMSGTQTREQYF.

A few counts support this clonotype. V gene TRBV27 combines with J gene TRBJ1-3, with D possibly matching TRBD1 (6 bases). V lost 4 bases, J lost 1 base, and 11 bases lay in between. The germline CDR1 and CDR2 sequences are MNHEY and SMNVEV (reference sequence). This CDR3 region has 15 residues. CDR3 amino acids: CASSSAQGSGNTIYF. In nucleotides, the CDR3 is TGTGCCAGCAGTTCTGCACAGGGATCTGGAAACACCATATATTTT.

This clonotype was observed a handful of times. The chain recombines TRBV12-5 with TRBJ1-3, with D possibly matching TRBD1 (6 bases). The ends were cut back, 7 bases at V and 7 bases at J, with 11 bases in the middle. Per the germline V gene, CDR1 is LGHNT and CDR2 is FRNRAP. The CDR3 runs 12 residues. In nucleotides, the CDR3 is TGTGCTAGTGCCCAAGGGGGTAACACCATATATTTT. This gives the protein CASAQGGNTIYF.

A few counts support this clonotype. This rearrangement joins TRBV11-2 to TRBJ2-1, with D perhaps matching TRBD1 (6 bases). Per the germline V gene, CDR1 is SGHAT and CDR2 is FQNNGV. This CDR3 comprises 14 residues. V was pared by 6 bases and J by 7 bases, with 16 bases between. The CDR3 bases are TGTGCCAGCAGGCAAGAACAGGGATCTAATGAGCAGTTCTTC. Translated, it gives CASRQEQGSNEQFF. The full variable domain, in which reference TRBV11-2 and TRBJ2-1 provide the parts outside the CDR3, is EAGVAQSPRYKIIEKRQSVAFWCNPISGHATLYWYQQILGQGPKLLIQFQNNGVVDDSQLPKDRFSAERLKGVDSTLKIQPAKLEDSAVYLCASRQEQGSNEQFFGPGTRLTVL.

The table lists this clonotype with a few counts. The chain has TRBV7-2 and TRBJ2-7; D possibly corresponds to TRBD1 (5 bases). The CDR3 consists of 15 residues. Trimming pared 5 bases from V and 1 base from J, leaving 15 bases between. Germline V CDR1 and CDR2: SGHTA, FQGNSA. The CDR3 coding sequence is TGTGCCAGCAGCCGGCAGGGTGTAGCATCCTACGAGCAGTACGTC. Encoded protein: CASSRQGVASYEQYV.

The chain employs TRBV7-2 and TRBJ2-1; maybe TRBD1 (6 bases). V gave up 3 bases and J gave up 5 bases, with 11 bases separating them. CDR1 SGHTA and CDR2 FQGNSA come from the germline V gene. The CDR3 covers 14 residues. The CDR3 protein is CASSFAPGDNEQFF. CDR3 nucleotide sequence: TGTGCCAGCAGCTTTGCCCCAGGGGACAATGAGCAGTTCTTC.

In nucleotides, the CDR3 is TGTGCCAGCAGTGTAGGGACAGGGGTTTTTTCAACCTACAATGAGCAGTTCTTC. Translating gives CASSVGTGVFSTYNEQFF. J is TRBJ2-1 and V is TRBV2; TRBD1 agrees at 10 bases. Germline V CDR1 and CDR2: SNHLY, FYNNEI. Unmatched junction bases numbered 11, after V lost 4 bases and J lost 2 bases. The CDR3 has 18 residues. Full variable domain (missing parts from reference TRBV2 and TRBJ2-1): EPEVTQTPSHQVTQMGQEVILRCVPISNHLYFYWYRQILGQKVEFLVSFYNNEISEKSEIFDDQFSVERPDGSNFTLKIRSTKLEDSAMYFCASSVGTGVFSTYNEQFFGPGTRLTVL.

V gene TRBV18 combines with J gene TRBJ2-3; 10 nucleotides match TRBD2. After removal of 3 bases from V and 0 bases from J, the junction contained 18 bases not matched to a gene. The CDR3 consists of 21 residues. CDR1 is KGHSH and CDR2 is LQKENI in the germline V gene. This chain's CDR3 is CASSPRTPLAGAADSTDTQYF. CDR3 DNA sequence: TGTGCCAGCTCACCTCGAACTCCTCTAGCGGGGGCTGCCGATAGCACAGATACGCAGTATTTT.